This T cell receptor (beta chain) was obtained from a study of blood T cell repertoires in COVID-19. Across the study: Samples taken during acute and convalescent COVID-19 were collected in the United States, Italy and Spain. Sources were T cells, B-cell-depleted T cells, or PBMCs; the material itself was cDNA or gDNA.

Patients in Seattle were enrolled during active infection, then followed longitudinally. In the authors' methods: The authors estimated nucleated cell counts from reference gene primer amplification. The repertoire was sequenced with immunoSEQ multiplex PCR; TCRdb's copy has only in-frame clones and lacks some. The DNA was the basis for D and trimming; V, J and clone size are from that table. The sample comprises about 170,000 clones, approximately 84% of which are singletons, and about 2.5% rests with the top ten. On this clone itself: Other DNA sequences in the same sample also yield this CDR3.

This TCR came from a woman of 80 years or more with COVID-19, enrolled during active disease. Input material: peripheral blood.

The chain's CDR3 is CASSVQETQYF. CDR3 sequence (DNA): TGTGCCAGCAGTGTACAAGAGACCCAGTACTTC. The V call is TRBV2, the J call TRBJ2-5; no clear D gene. V lost 4 bases to trimming and J lost 2 bases, with 2 bases between them. Per the germline V gene, CDR1 is SNHLY and CDR2 is FYNNEI. The CDR3 is made up of 11 amino acids.